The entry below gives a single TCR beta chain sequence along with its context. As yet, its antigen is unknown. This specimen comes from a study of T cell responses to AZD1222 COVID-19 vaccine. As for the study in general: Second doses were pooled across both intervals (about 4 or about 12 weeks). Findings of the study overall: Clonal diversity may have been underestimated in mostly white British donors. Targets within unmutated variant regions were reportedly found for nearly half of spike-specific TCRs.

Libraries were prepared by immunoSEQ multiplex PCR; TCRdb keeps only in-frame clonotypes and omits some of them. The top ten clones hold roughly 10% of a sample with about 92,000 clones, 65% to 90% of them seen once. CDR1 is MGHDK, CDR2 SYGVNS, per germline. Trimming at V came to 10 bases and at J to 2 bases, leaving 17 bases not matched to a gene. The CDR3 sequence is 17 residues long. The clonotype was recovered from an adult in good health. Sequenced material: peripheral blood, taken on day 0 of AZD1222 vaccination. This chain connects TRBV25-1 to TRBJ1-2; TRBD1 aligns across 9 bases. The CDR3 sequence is CANTELFRQGGNYGYTF. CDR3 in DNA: TGTGCCAACACAGAACTCTTTAGACAGGGGGGAAACTATGGCTACACCTTC.